This is a list of T cell receptor beta chains from one sample in a study of Ad26.COV2.S vaccination and SARS-CoV-2 variants. Sequenced by immunoSEQ multiplex PCR; TCRdb stores in-frame clones only, minus some. Here the sample spans 300,000 to 400,000 clones, 70% to 90% being singletons. This sample comprised peripheral blood, obtained in a trial of Ad26.COV2.S vaccine versus placebo. Receptor source: a person between 18 and 60 years old who received the Ad26.COV2.S COVID-19 vaccine or a placebo. Each CDR3 is given with its conserved first and last residue. A D gene is named only where the DNA matches it firmly. The size of a clone is reported for some rows only, either as once, few or many, or as a class for expanded clones.

>TRBD1|16|TRBV28|TRBJ2-1|NA
CASSLLSTGVYNEQFF
>TRBD2|15|TRBV5-1|TRBJ2-7|NA
CASSSGNPGGHEQYF
>NA|15|TRBV4-1|TRBJ2-7|NA
CASSQEWQLTYEQYF
>TRBD1|15|TRBV7-2|TRBJ2-2|NA
CASSLQTGATGELFF
>TRBD2|13|TRBV6-6|TRBJ2-7|NA
CASTLQGGWEQYF
>NA|13|TRBV10-2|TRBJ2-5|NA
CASSDSLGETQYF
>NA|15|TRBV13|TRBJ1-4|NA
CASSIRLTTNEKLFF
>NA|16|TRBV27|TRBJ2-2|NA
CASSTRTLTTTGELFF
>NA|11|TRBV7-9|TRBJ2-4|NA
CASSPGVFVYF
>TRBD2|18|TRBV24-1|TRBJ2-1|NA
CATSDRGLAGGFRGEQFF
>TRBD2|15|TRBV7-2|TRBJ2-1|few
CASSPSGGSYNEQFF
>NA|13|TRBV19|TRBJ2-5|NA
CASSIEGRQTQYF
>NA|16|TRBV6-6|TRBJ1-5|few
CASSSSSDWSNQPQHF
>NA|13|TRBV3-1/TRBV3-2|TRBJ1-5|NA
CASSQGRDQPQHF
>TRBD1|15|TRBV19|TRBJ1-4|NA
CASRPGQGSSEKLFF
>TRBD2|19|TRBV10-2|TRBJ2-1|NA
CASSDQPKIGSGVYNEQFF
>TRBD1|16|TRBV27|TRBJ2-5|NA
CASSLSTGGIGETQYF
>NA|12|TRBV27|TRBJ2-3|NA
CASSLLGDTQYF
>NA|14|TRBV5-6|TRBJ1-5|NA
CASSLAGGYQPQHF
>NA|15|TRBV11-3|TRBJ2-3|NA
CASSKDGSSTDTQYF
>TRBD1|14|TRBV19|TRBJ1-1|few
CASSIVWQGGLAFF
>NA|12|TRBV2|TRBJ2-7|NA
CASSEADPAGNF
>NA|14|TRBV19|TRBJ2-2|NA
CASSPRGASGELFF
>TRBD2|14|TRBV27|TRBJ2-7|NA
CASSFGRAMNEQYF
>TRBD1|15|TRBV5-1|TRBJ2-3|NA
CASSFGQGATDTQYF
>NA|11|TRBV5-5|TRBJ2-7|NA
CASSWVGEQYF
>TRBD1|15|TRBV6-1|TRBJ1-1|NA
CASSDLRTGVTEAFF
>NA|14|TRBV10-3|TRBJ2-3|many
CAISESVLTVTQYF
>NA|15|TRBV5-1|TRBJ2-1|NA
CASSLGSTGSNEQFF
>NA|15|TRBV5-8|TRBJ1-3|once
CASRNGIFSGNTIYF
>NA|15|TRBV25-1|TRBJ1-4|once
CASSDSRGAGEKLFF
>NA|14|TRBV3-1/TRBV3-2|TRBJ2-5|NA
CASSQESGQETQYF
>NA|17|TRBV30|TRBJ1-3|NA
CAWTWSGVPSSGNTIYF
>TRBD1|17|TRBV19|TRBJ2-2|NA
CASSPPLDREEAGELFF
>NA|16|TRBV28|TRBJ2-2|NA
CASTRLGGTYTGELFF